This TCR beta chain was sequenced for a study of beta chain features in type 1 diabetes (dated by TCRdb to 2016 to 2018). Study-wide context: No differences in mean age, gender distribution, total cell number or subset yield were found between patients and healthy donors. A total of around 110,000,000 sorted cells were examined across all samples, and a strong correlation was observed between cell number per subset and RNA yield. In the study, TCRB repertoires of sorted circulating CD4+ T cell subsets from recently diagnosed type 1 diabetes patients were compared with those of matched healthy donors. Regulatory and stem cell-like memory subsets were isolated from only 8 patients and 8 healthy donors, whereas naive and central memory subsets came from all 30 or so donors.

The entire amount of isolated RNA was reverse transcribed using the High Capacity cDNA Reverse Transcription Kit, so the sequenced TCRB transcripts were expressed ones. Deep immunoSEQ sequencing was applied to naive, central memory and regulatory T cell samples, giving an average of about 3.8 million total reads per sample. After sorted cells were lysed in RLT buffer, RNA was extracted with DNase-treated RNeasy Micro or Mini kits, with the choice depending on cell number. To prevent cross-contamination, each cell subset was processed individually, whereas patient and healthy donor samples were processed jointly. The immunoSEQ multiplex PCR was used to amplify TCRB sequences from cDNA, generating 87-bp fragments that spanned the CDR3 region. The amplicons were sequenced using the Illumina HiSeq platform. The authors' analysis ran thus. Synthetic template baselines were used to correct PCR bias computationally, reads within Hamming distance 2 were collapsed, and singletons that could not be merged were discarded. Reads were aligned against IMGT so that V, D and J genes, CDR3 length and insertions or deletions at six rearrangement sites could be assigned. Within each subset, clonotype counts were normalized to sorted cell number, and only after that were true diversity and Gini coefficients computed with the tcR R package. The overlap coefficient, calculated on TCRB nucleotide sequences, was used to quantify repertoire sharing. The clones in this table, taken by TCRdb from immuneACCESS, are in-frame only. Not every clone is retained; where verified, under half of the shortfall comes from an unresolved V gene, and the cause of the rest is unknown. V, J and clone size derive from that table, while D and trimming were established from the DNA sequence. In this sample the table shows 150,000 or so clones, more than 9.5% of which occur a single time. The biggest ten clones account for roughly 2% of the sample.

This clone occurred a few times. The antigen it binds to is not known. No base quality values were provided; no much bigger clone lies one nucleotide off. Each donor gave one peripheral blood draw, averaging approximately 110 mL, which was collected into heparinised tubes. A BD FACSAria II was used to sort naive, central memory, regulatory and stem cell-like memory CD4+ T cells with a panel that included CD45RO, CCR7, CD25, CD127, CD95 and CD27. Every sorted population had a purity above 98%. PBMCs were isolated right away by Lymphoprep density gradient centrifugation and were stained directly, without culture. So that batch effects would be minimized, each experiment stained and sorted samples in pairs, pairing one healthy donor with one patient. The paper as a whole reports these results and caveats: PCR may preferentially amplify shorter templates, but because patient and control samples were amplified and corrected together, any resulting skew would affect both groups equally. Only small numbers of individuals were included in the HLA sub-analyses, which left unresolved whether HLA type had any influence on TCRB rearrangement. In all four CD4+ subsets, TCRB CDR3 length was moderately but significantly shorter in type 1 diabetes patients. Sequencing cDNA rather than genomic DNA could over-represent highly expressing activated cells, although activation and CD3 levels did not differ between groups. Naive, central memory and regulatory TCRB repertoires appeared to be more similar among patients than among healthy donors. At VDJ recombination sites, type 1 diabetes patients had fewer insertions and more deleted nucleotides, which implies abnormalities in thymic rearrangement.

The CDR3 spans 15 residues, from the cysteine through the phenylalanine. Only the CDR3 DNA is retained, 45 bases long and in frame from the first base. V lost 2 bases and J lost 6 bases; the stretch between them is 14 bases long. In the germline V gene, CDR1 corresponds to KGHSH and CDR2 to LQKENI. This clonotype originated in a man aged 18 to 29 in good health. Sample: central memory CD4+ T cells from blood. The sequence links TRBV18 to TRBJ2-4, with no confidently assigned D gene. At the DNA level, the sequence is TGTGCCAGCTCACCAATTGGTCTGGGGTCAAACATTCAGTACTTC. It translates as CASSPIGLGSNIQYF.